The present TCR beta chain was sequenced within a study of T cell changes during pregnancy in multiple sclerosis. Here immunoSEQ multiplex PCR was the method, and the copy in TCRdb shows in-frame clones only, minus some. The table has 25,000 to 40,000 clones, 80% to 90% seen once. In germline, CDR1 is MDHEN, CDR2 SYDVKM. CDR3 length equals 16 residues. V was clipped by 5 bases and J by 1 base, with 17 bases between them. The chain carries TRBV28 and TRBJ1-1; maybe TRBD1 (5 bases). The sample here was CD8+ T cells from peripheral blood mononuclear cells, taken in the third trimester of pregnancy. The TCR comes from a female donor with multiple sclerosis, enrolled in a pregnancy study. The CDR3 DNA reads TGTGCCAGCAGTCCCTGGGGAGGGGCTGGGAACACTGAAGCTTTCTTT. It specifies CASSPWGGAGNTEAFF.